Presented here are 28 T cell receptor beta chains from one specimen sequenced in a study of OX40 agonist ivuxolimab in advanced cancers. Profiled with immunoSEQ multiplex PCR; TCRdb holds only in-frame clones, not every one. The sample contains tens of thousands of clones, approximately 92% of which appear only once. The sample here was CD4+ or CD8+ T cells sorted from blood, taken in a trial of the OX40 agonist ivuxolimab. These receptors were obtained from an adult with an advanced solid tumor such as melanoma, head and neck, liver or kidney cancer.

The rearrangement uses TRBV10-2 and TRBJ1-3, with D possibly TRBD1 on 5 matching bases. Germline CDR1 and CDR2: WSHSY and SAAADI. The CDR3 is 13 amino acids. V was cut by 8 bases and J by 0 bases, with 8 bases left in between. As DNA, the CDR3 is TGCGCCAGCGGGGGACGCTCTGGAAACACCATATATTTT. Amino acid sequence: CASGGRSGNTIYF.

V is TRBV6-5 and J is TRBJ1-1; a weak D match, TRBD1 (6 bases). The CDR3 runs to 12 residues. Trimming removed 7 bases at V and 9 bases at J, with 15 bases between. Germline V gives CDR1 MNHEY, CDR2 SVGAGI. CDR3 nucleotides: TGTGCCAGCAAGCCCAGGGGTGAGAAAGCTTTCTTT. It yields the protein CASKPRGEKAFF.

As for this clone: Sequence at one end of the junction differs from germline and may be a read error. The chain uses TRBV6-5 and TRBJ1-3; D remains unclear. The germline CDR1 and CDR2 sequences are MNHEY and SVGAGI. There are 14 residues in the CDR3. CDR3 nucleotides: TGTGCCATCAGTGAGACCGTCCGGATAGACACCATATATTTT. This gives the protein CAISETVRIDTIYF.

The rearrangement joins TRBV6-1 to TRBJ1-1, with 10 bases aligning to TRBD1. The CDR3 runs to 15 residues. V shed 4 bases and J 4 bases; nucleotides not matched to a gene: 6. Per the germline V gene, CDR1 is MNHNS and CDR2 is SASEGT. This chain's CDR3 is CASSARQGARTEAFF. The CDR3 DNA is TGTGCCAGCAGTGCCCGACAGGGGGCGCGCACTGAAGCTTTCTTT.

The V call is TRBV6-5, the J call TRBJ1-1; D remains ambiguous. Germline values: CDR1 MNHEY, CDR2 SVGAGI. The V and J ends lost 5 bases and 1 base respectively, with 8 bases between them. The CDR3 is 13 residues long. The CDR3 DNA reads TGTGCCAGCAGTCGGATGGGGAACACTGAAGCTTTCTTT. Translated: CASSRMGNTEAFF.

This chain links TRBV7-9 with TRBJ1-2; 10 bases match TRBD1. The ends lost 2 bases at V and 4 bases at J; junction bases unmatched: 7. This CDR3 is built from 16 residues. The V gene's germline CDR1 is SEHNR and CDR2 FQNEAQ (reference sequence). CDR3 amino acids: CASSLTTGGVIYGYTF. CDR3 bases: TGTGCCAGCAGCTTAACGACAGGGGGCGTAATCTATGGCTACACCTTC.

This sequence joins TRBV6-6 and TRBJ2-3; 8 bases are shared with TRBD1. V was pared by 8 bases and J by 3 bases, with 10 bases of the junction left unmatched. Germline V CDR1 and CDR2: MNHNY, SVGAGI (reference sequence). The CDR3 covers 15 residues. The CDR3 sequence is CASRRGRGLTDTQYF. In DNA form, the CDR3 reads TGTGCCAGCCGTAGGGGCAGGGGGCTGACAGATACGCAGTATTTT.

The chain uses TRBV5-4 and TRBJ1-2; no reliable D call. The germline V and J ends were trimmed by 0 bases and 4 bases, with 22 bases remaining between them. Germline loops: CDR1 SGHNT, CDR2 YYREEE (reference sequence). The CDR3 length is 18 residues. The CDR3, as DNA: TGTGCCAGCAGCTTGGGCCCCCCGGGGAGGGAAGGTGGCTATGGCTACACCTTC. Its translation: CASSLGPPGREGGYGYTF.

As to this clone: Within the sample, other DNA sequences also encode this same CDR3. In DNA form, the CDR3 reads TGTGCCAGCTCACCTGGCTACGAGCAGTACTTC. It specifies CASSPGYEQYF. The chain combines TRBV18 with TRBJ2-7; D is undetermined. The CDR3 contains 11 residues. V shed 3 bases and J shed 3 bases, with 3 bases lying between them. Germline loops: CDR1 KGHSH, CDR2 LQKENI.

The rearrangement uses TRBV2 and TRBJ1-2, with D uncertain. This CDR3 contains 13 residues. Germline V gene sequence: CDR1 SNHLY, CDR2 FYNNEI. V was clipped by 5 bases and J by 4 bases, with 11 bases between them. CDR3 DNA: TGTGCCAGCAGTAATCAGGATTTCTATGGCTACACCTTC. Protein product: CASSNQDFYGYTF. Drawing the rest from reference TRBV2 and TRBJ1-2, the complete variable domain is EPEVTQTPSHQVTQMGQEVILRCVPISNHLYFYWYRQILGQKVEFLVSFYNNEISEKSEIFDDQFSVERPDGSNFTLKIRSTKLEDSAMYFCASSNQDFYGYTFGSGTRLTVV.

The chain uses TRBV19 and TRBJ1-4, with a tentative D call TRBD1 (5 bases). Trimming pared 10 bases from V and 0 bases from J, leaving 18 bases between. CDR1 is LNHDA, CDR2 SQIVND, per germline (reference sequence). There are 16 residues in the CDR3. CDR3 in DNA: TGTGCCACCAGGAGGGGCCTTTTAGCAACTAATGAAAAACTGTTTTTT. It is translated as CATRRGLLATNEKLFF.

The V and J genes are TRBV5-4 and TRBJ2-1, with 7 bases that match TRBD1. This CDR3 spans 17 amino acids. V shed 2 bases and J 0 bases; nucleotides not matched to a gene: 8. Germline V gives CDR1 SGHNT, CDR2 YYREEE (reference sequence). In nucleotides, the CDR3 is TGTGCCAGCAGCTTTAACAGGGGCTATACCTCCTACAATGAGCAGTTCTTC. Translated: CASSFNRGYTSYNEQFF.

This chain joins TRBV28 and TRBJ2-3; 8 positions match TRBD2. The CDR3 covers 14 residues. Trimming removed 6 bases from V and 2 bases from J; junction bases left unmatched: 4. Looked up from germline, CDR1 is MDHEN and CDR2 is SYDVKM. The CDR3 region is CASSRGGFTDTQYF. The CDR3 bases are TGTGCCAGCAGCCGCGGGGGGTTCACAGATACGCAGTATTTT.

V and J are TRBV28 and TRBJ2-4; a possible D gene is TRBD2 (6 bases). V was clipped by 5 bases and J by 9 bases, with 20 bases between them. CDR3 length equals 15 residues. Germline CDR1 is MDHEN and CDR2 is SYDVKM. The DNA for the CDR3 is TGTGCCAGCAGTGAGAATAGCGGACTCTTGGGCATTCAGTACTTC. Its translation is CASSENSGLLGIQYF.

The gene calls are TRBV7-2 and TRBJ2-1; D gene unclear. Trimming pared 5 bases from V and 3 bases from J, leaving 11 bases between. CDR3 length equals 14 residues. Germline loops: CDR1 SGHTA, CDR2 FQGNSA. Here the CDR3 reads CASSAGSFYNEQFF. The CDR3 DNA reads as TGTGCCAGCAGCGCTGGCAGCTTCTACAATGAGCAGTTCTTC. The variable domain in full, completed from reference TRBV7-2 and TRBJ2-1, reads GAGVSQSPSNKVTEKGKDVELRCDPISGHTALYWYRQSLGQGLEFLIYFQGNSAPDKSGLPSDRFSAERTGGSVSTLTIQRTQQEDSAVYLCASSAGSFYNEQFFGPGTRLTVL.

The rearrangement joins TRBV2 to TRBJ1-5, with no clear D. The CDR3 is made up of 15 amino acids. V was clipped by 2 bases and J by 6 bases, with 14 bases between them. Germline assignment: CDR1 SNHLY and CDR2 FYNNEI. As DNA, the CDR3 is TGTGCCAGCAGTGAACAAGCCTCAGAGGGTCAGCCCCAGCATTTT. Translated: CASSEQASEGQPQHF.

V usage is TRBV10-3 and J usage is TRBJ1-4; 8 nucleotides line up with TRBD1. The germline V gene encodes CDR1 ENHRY and CDR2 SYGVKD. With V trimmed by 6 bases and J by 4 bases, 4 bases remained unmatched. The CDR3 totals 14 residues. CDR3 residues: CAISDRGLNEKLFF. The CDR3 DNA reads TGTGCCATCAGCGACAGGGGACTTAATGAAAAACTGTTTTTT.

The chain joins TRBV6-5 to TRBJ2-7, with D possibly being TRBD1 (5 bases). This CDR3 region has 13 residues. Germline lookup yields CDR1 MNHEY and CDR2 SVGAGI. Trimming cost V 6 bases and J 4 bases, with 13 bases left between them. Here the CDR3 DNA reads TGTGCCAGCAGGGAAATCTCAGGGTACGAGCAGTACTTC. It codes for CASREISGYEQYF.

This chain joins TRBV2 and TRBJ1-6; maybe TRBD1 (6 bases). The CDR3 is made up of 14 amino acids. In germline, CDR1 is SNHLY, CDR2 FYNNEI. V lost 6 bases, J lost 7 bases, and 13 bases lay in between. The chain's CDR3 is CASRPRDNNSPLHF. The CDR3 nucleotides read TGTGCCAGCAGACCCCGGGACAACAATTCACCCCTCCACTTT.

Only one count was recorded for this clone. In the same sample, other DNA sequences code for this CDR3. The chain links TRBV7-3 to TRBJ1-1; D is perhaps TRBD1 (5 bases). The V and J ends lost 2 bases and 2 bases respectively, with 6 bases between them. In germline, CDR1 is SGHTA, CDR2 FQGTGA. The CDR3 runs to 13 residues. The CDR3 sequence is CASSLQGNTEAFF. The CDR3 DNA follows: TGTGCCAGCAGCTTACAGGGTAACACTGAAGCTTTCTTT.

The chain couples TRBV6-6 to TRBJ1-5; D possibly corresponds to TRBD1 (5 bases). Trimming stripped 5 bases from V and 0 bases from J, with 11 bases between. From germline, CDR1 is MNHNY and CDR2 SVGAGI (reference sequence). The CDR3 covers 15 residues. This CDR3 is CASSLDRYSNQPQHF. The CDR3 DNA reads as TGTGCCAGCAGTCTAGACAGATATAGCAATCAGCCCCAGCATTTT.

The J gene is TRBJ2-5, the V gene TRBV9; D might be TRBD1 (6 bases). V lost 3 bases, J lost 10 bases, and 19 bases lay in between. Germline CDR1 reads SGDLS; CDR2 reads YYNGEE. The CDR3 runs 14 residues. The CDR3 loop reads CASSGSIQGLGQYF. CDR3 DNA sequence: TGTGCCAGCAGCGGTTCCATACAGGGATTGGGCCAGTACTTC.

Written as DNA, the CDR3 is TGTGCCAGCAGCAGACAGGGGGCCAATGAGCAGTTCTTC. Translating gives CASSRQGANEQFF. The V call is TRBV6-5, the J call TRBJ2-1; 10 nucleotides agree with TRBD1. V lost 6 bases to trimming and J lost 6 bases; unmatched junction nucleotides: 2. The CDR3 extends over 13 amino acids. CDR1 and CDR2 from the germline V gene are MNHEY and SVGAGI.

CDR3 sequence reads: CASSLRLAGITDTQYF. The DNA for the CDR3 is TGTGCCAGCAGCTTGAGGCTAGCGGGCATCACAGATACGCAGTATTTT. The chain links TRBV5-4 to TRBJ2-3; 8 bases fit TRBD2. This CDR3 is built from 16 residues. Unmatched junction bases numbered 6, after V lost 1 base and J lost 2 bases. Germline V gene data show CDR1 as SGHNT and CDR2 as YYREEE (reference sequence).

J is TRBJ1-1 and V is TRBV7-8; weak D call: TRBD1 (6 bases). Deletions cut 4 bases from V and 4 bases from J, with 10 bases between. The CDR3 totals 13 residues. Germline loops: CDR1 SGHVS, CDR2 FQNEAQ. The CDR3 loop reads CASSYTGSTEAFF. For the CDR3, the DNA is TGTGCCAGCAGCTATACAGGGAGCACTGAAGCTTTCTTT.

In DNA form, the CDR3 reads TGCGCCAGCAGCCCGGAACAGGGCGGGGAGACCCAGTACTTC. This encodes CASSPEQGGETQYF. This chain joins TRBV5-1 and TRBJ2-5, with a possible D match to TRBD1 (6 bases). Trimming stripped 4 bases from V and 5 bases from J, with 15 bases between. The CDR3 has 14 amino acids. Looked up from germline, CDR1 is SGHRS and CDR2 is YFSETQ.

The sample holds many counts of this clone. For the CDR3, the DNA is TGTGCCAGCAGTTTAGACGGGGCCGTCTCCTACGAGCAGTACTTC. Amino acid sequence: CASSLDGAVSYEQYF. The rearrangement links TRBV28 to TRBJ2-7; D could derive from TRBD1 or TRBD2 (5 bases each). Trimming removed 2 bases from V and 0 bases from J, with 11 bases in between. CDR1 is MDHEN and CDR2 is SYDVKM in the germline V gene. The CDR3 spans 15 residues.

This clone was seen a few times. This chain uses TRBV10-3 with TRBJ2-7; D gene uncertain. The germline gives CDR1 ENHRY, CDR2 SYGVKD. The V end lost 2 bases, the J end lost 3 bases, and 8 bases lay between the germline ends. This CDR3 has 13 residues. The CDR3 region is CAISESSFYEQYF. The CDR3, as DNA: TGTGCCATCAGTGAGAGCTCATTCTACGAGCAGTACTTC.